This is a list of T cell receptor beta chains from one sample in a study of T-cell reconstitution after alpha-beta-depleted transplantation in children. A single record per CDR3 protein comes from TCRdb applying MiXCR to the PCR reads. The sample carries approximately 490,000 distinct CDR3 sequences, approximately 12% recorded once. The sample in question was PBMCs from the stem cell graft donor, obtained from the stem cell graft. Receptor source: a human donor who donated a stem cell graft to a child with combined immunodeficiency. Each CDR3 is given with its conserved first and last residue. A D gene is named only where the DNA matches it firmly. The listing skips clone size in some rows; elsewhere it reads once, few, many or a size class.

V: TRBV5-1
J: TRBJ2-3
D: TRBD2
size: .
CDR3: CASSGRLAATTDTQYF
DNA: TGCGCCAGCAGTGGGCGACTAGCGGCAACCACAGATACGCAGTATTTT

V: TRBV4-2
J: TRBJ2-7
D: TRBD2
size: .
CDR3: CASSQAMGLAYEQYF
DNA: TGTGCCAGCAGCCAAGCGATGGGACTAGCCTACGAGCAGTACTTC

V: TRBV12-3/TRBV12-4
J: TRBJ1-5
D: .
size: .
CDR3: CASSLLGAGQPQHF
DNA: TGTGCCAGCAGTTTACTAGGGGCCGGTCAGCCCCAGCATTTT

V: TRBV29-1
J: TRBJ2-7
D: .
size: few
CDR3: CSVDTGNYEQYF
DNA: TGCAGCGTTGATACAGGGAACTACGAGCAGTACTTC

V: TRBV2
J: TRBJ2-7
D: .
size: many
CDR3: CASRVLDPSYEQYF
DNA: TGTGCCAGCAGGGTCCTGGATCCTTCCTACGAGCAGTACTTC

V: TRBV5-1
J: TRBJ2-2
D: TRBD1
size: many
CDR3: CASSPRTGGNGELFF
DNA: TGCGCCAGCAGCCCTCGGACAGGGGGTAACGGGGAGCTGTTTTTT

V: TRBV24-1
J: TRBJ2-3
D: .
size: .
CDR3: CATSDLGLTGTQYF
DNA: TGTGCCACCAGTGATCTCGGCCTGACCGGTACGCAGTATTTT

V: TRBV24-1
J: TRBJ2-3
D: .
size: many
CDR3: CATSDQTRPSTDTQYF
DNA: TGTGCCACCAGTGACCAGACCCGTCCCAGCACAGATACGCAGTATTTT

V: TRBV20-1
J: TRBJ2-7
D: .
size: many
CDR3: CSALSVHSYEQYF
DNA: TGCAGTGCTCTTAGCGTCCATTCCTACGAGCAGTACTTC

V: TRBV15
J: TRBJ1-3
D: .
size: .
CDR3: CATSRDKGNSGNTIYF
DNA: TGTGCCACCAGCAGAGACAAGGGGAACTCTGGAAACACCATATATTTT

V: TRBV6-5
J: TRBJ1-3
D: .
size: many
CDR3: CASSLQGSFGNTIYF
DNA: TGTGCCAGCAGTCTACAGGGTTCTTTTGGAAACACCATATATTTT

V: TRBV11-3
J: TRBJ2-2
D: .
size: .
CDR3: CASSLGQGRTFSGELFF
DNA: TGTGCCAGCAGCTTAGGTCAGGGGCGGACTTTCTCCGGGGAGCTGTTTTTT

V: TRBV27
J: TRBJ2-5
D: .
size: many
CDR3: CASSPLGRGETQYF
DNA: TGTGCCAGCAGTCCCCTCGGCAGGGGAGAGACCCAGTACTTC

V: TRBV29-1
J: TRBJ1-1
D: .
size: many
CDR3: CSVEDRLNTEAFF
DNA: TGCAGCGTTGAAGACAGATTGAACACTGAAGCTTTCTTT

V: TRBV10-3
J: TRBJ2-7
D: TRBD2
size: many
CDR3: CAISESMTSGDQTYEQYF
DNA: TGTGCCATCAGTGAGTCGATGACTAGCGGGGACCAAACCTACGAGCAGTACTTC

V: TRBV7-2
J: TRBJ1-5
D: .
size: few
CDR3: CASSLSGFSNQPQHF
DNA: TGTGCCAGCAGCTTGTCAGGGTTTAGCAATCAGCCCCAGCATTTT

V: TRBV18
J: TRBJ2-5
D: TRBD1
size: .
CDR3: CASSLGQGVETQYF
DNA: TGTGCCAGCTCACTCGGACAGGGAGTAGAGACCCAGTACTTC

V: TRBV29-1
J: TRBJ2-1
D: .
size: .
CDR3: CSVLFLFSYNEQFF
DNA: TGCAGCGTCCTTTTTCTCTTCTCCTACAATGAGCAGTTCTTC

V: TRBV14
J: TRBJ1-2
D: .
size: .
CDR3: CASSQPGEPHYGYTF
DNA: TGTGCCAGCAGCCAACCCGGGGAGCCCCACTATGGCTACACCTTC

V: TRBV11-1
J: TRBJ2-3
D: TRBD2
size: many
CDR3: CASSQLAGGPAGGDTQYF
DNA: TGTGCCAGCAGCCAACTAGCGGGAGGGCCAGCAGGTGGAGATACGCAGTATTTT

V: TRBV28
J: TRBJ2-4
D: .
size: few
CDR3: CASSLFGTDGQLLGAKNIQYF
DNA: TGTGCCAGCAGTTTATTTGGGACCGACGGACAGCTATTGGGGGCCAAAAACATTCAGTACTTC

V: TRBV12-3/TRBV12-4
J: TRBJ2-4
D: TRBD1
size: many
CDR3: CASSSDRTGADLNIQYF
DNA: TGTGCCAGCAGCTCCGACCGCACAGGGGCCGATTTAAACATTCAGTACTTC

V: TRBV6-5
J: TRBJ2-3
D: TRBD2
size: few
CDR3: CASSYAGDRTDTQYF
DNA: TGTGCCAGCAGTTACGCGGGGGATCGCACAGATACGCAGTATTTT

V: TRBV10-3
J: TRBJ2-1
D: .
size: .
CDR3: CAIQRHAYYNEQFF
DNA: TGTGCCATACAGCGCCATGCCTACTACAATGAGCAGTTCTTC

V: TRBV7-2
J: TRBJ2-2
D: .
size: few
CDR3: CASSFGQYTGELFF
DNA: TGTGCCAGCAGTTTTGGACAGTACACCGGGGAGCTGTTTTTT

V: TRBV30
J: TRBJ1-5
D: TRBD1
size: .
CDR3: CAWSGDRGIPQPQHF
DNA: TGTGCCTGGAGCGGGGACAGGGGTATTCCTCAGCCCCAGCATTTT

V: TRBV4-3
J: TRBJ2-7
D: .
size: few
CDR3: CASSQDAGRYEQYF
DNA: TGCGCCAGCAGCCAAGATGCGGGTCGGTACGAGCAGTACTTC

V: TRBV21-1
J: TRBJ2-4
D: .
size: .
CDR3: CASSNFTTAIAKNIQYF
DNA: TGTGCCAGCAGCAACTTCACCACAGCAATAGCCAAAAACATTCAGTACTTC

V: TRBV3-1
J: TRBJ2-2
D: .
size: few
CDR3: CASSPPLRQTLTNTGELFF
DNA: TGTGCCAGCAGCCCCCCGCTGAGACAGACCTTGACGAACACCGGGGAGCTGTTTTTT

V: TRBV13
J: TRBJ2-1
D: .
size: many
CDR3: CASSLGLSPGYNEQFF
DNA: TGTGCCAGCAGCTTAGGGCTGTCACCAGGATACAATGAGCAGTTCTTC

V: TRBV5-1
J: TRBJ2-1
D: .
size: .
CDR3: CASARWGPTYNEQFF
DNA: TGCGCCAGCGCCCGATGGGGGCCTACCTACAATGAGCAGTTCTTC

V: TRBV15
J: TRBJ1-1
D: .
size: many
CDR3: CATSSRTARDTEAFF
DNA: TGTGCCACCAGCAGCCGGACAGCCAGGGACACTGAAGCTTTCTTT

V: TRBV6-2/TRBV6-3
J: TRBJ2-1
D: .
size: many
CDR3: CASSGVFEQFF
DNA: TGTGCCAGCAGTGGTGTTTTTGAGCAGTTCTTC

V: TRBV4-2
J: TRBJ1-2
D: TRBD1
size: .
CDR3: CASSQTHRGPYGYTF
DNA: TGTGCCAGCAGCCAAACCCACAGGGGACCGTATGGCTACACCTTC

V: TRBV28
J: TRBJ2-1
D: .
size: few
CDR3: CASSFRPNEQFF
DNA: TGTGCCAGCAGTTTCCGGCCAAATGAGCAGTTCTTC

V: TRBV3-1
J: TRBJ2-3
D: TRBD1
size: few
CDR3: CASSHRTGGADTQYF
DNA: TGTGCCAGCAGCCACCGTACAGGGGGTGCAGATACGCAGTATTTT

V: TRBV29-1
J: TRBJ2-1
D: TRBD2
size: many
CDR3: CSVQLAGAAVSYNEQFF
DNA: TGCAGCGTGCAACTAGCGGGGGCCGCCGTCTCCTACAATGAGCAGTTCTTC

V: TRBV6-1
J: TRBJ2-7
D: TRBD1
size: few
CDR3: CASASLGTGNEQYF
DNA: TGTGCCAGCGCTAGTCTCGGGACAGGGAACGAGCAGTACTTC

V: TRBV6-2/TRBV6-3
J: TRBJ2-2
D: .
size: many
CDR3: CASSQQTEQTGELFF
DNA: TGTGCCAGCAGTCAACAGACAGAACAGACCGGGGAGCTGTTTTTT

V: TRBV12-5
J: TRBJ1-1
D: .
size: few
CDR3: CASGLWGGGKMNTEAFF
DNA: TGTGCTAGTGGTTTGTGGGGTGGGGGGAAAATGAACACTGAAGCTTTCTTT

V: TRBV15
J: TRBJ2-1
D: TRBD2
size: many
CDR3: CATSRESGGANEQFF
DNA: TGTGCCACCAGCAGAGAAAGCGGGGGGGCCAATGAGCAGTTCTTC

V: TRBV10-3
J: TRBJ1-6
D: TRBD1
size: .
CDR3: CATRDRASYNSPLHF
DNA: TGTGCCACCCGGGACAGGGCCTCCTATAATTCACCCCTCCACTTT

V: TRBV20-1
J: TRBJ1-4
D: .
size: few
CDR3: CSASPGHPNEKLFF
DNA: TGCAGTGCTAGCCCCGGTCATCCTAATGAAAAACTGTTTTTT

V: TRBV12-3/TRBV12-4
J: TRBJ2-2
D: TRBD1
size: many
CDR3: CASSLAGQGNTGELFF
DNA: TGTGCCAGCAGTTTAGCGGGACAGGGAAACACCGGGGAGCTGTTTTTT

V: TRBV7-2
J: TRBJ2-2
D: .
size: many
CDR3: CASSSSWGTGELFF
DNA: TGTGCCAGCAGCTCCTCGTGGGGTACCGGGGAGCTGTTTTTT

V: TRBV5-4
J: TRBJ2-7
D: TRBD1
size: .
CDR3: CASSPWGDRRAYEQYF
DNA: TGTGCCAGCAGCCCCTGGGGGGACAGGCGAGCCTACGAGCAGTACTTC